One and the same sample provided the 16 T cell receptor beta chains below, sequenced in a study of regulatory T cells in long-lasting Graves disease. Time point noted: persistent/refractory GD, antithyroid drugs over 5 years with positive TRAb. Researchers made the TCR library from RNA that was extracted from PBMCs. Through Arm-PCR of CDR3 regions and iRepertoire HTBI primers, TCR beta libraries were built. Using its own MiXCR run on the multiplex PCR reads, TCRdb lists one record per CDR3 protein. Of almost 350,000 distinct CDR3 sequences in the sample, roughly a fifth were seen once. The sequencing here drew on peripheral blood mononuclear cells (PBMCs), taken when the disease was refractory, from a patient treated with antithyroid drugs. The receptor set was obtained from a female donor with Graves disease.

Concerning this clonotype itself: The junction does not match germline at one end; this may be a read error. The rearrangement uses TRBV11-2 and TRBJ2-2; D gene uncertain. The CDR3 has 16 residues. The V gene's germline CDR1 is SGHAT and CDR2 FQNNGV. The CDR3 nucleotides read TGTGCCAGCCGCTTCTTAGGAACGGGTAACACCGGGGAGCTGTTTTTT. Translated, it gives CASRFLGTGNTGELFF. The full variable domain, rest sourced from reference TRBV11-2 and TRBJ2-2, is EAGVAQSPRYKIIEKRQSVAFWCNPISGHATLYWYQQILGQGPKLLIQFQNNGVVDDSQLPKDRFSAERLKGVDSTLKIQPAKLEDSAVYLCASRFLGTGNTGELFFGEGSRLTVL.

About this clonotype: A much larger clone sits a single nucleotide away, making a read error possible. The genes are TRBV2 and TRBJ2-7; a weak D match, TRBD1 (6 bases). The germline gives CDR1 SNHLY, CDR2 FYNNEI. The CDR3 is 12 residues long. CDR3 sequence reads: CASRDDRRYADF. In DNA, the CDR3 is TGTGCCAGCAGAGATGACAGGCGTTACGCGGACTTC.

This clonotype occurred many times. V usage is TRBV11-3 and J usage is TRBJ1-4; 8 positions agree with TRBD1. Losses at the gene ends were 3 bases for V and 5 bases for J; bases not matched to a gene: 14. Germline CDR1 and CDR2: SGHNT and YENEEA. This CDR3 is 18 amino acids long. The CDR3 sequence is CASSFTGTGTSNNEKLFF. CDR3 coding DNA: TGTGCCAGCAGCTTCACCGGGACAGGAACATCCAACAATGAAAAACTGTTTTTT.

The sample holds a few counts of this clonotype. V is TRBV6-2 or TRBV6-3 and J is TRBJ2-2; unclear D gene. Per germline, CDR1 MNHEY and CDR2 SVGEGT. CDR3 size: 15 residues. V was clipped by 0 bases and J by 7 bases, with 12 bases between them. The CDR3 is CASSYSITFSGELFF. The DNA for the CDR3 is TGTGCCAGCAGTTACTCGATTACATTTAGCGGGGAGCTGTTTTTT.

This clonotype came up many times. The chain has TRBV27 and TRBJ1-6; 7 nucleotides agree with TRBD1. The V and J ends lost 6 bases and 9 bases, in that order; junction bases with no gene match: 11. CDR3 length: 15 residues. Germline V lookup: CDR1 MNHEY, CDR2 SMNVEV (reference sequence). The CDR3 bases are TGTGCCAGCAGGCCTGGGACAGTAGAGTCTTCACCCCTCCACTTT. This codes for CASRPGTVESSPLHF.

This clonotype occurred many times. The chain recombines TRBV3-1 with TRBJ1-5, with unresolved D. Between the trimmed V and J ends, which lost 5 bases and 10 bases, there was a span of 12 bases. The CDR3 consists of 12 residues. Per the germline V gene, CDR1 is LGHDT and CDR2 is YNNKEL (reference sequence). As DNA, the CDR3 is TGTGCCAGCAGCGCATCGTCAGCCCCCCAGCATTTT. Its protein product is CASSASSAPQHF.

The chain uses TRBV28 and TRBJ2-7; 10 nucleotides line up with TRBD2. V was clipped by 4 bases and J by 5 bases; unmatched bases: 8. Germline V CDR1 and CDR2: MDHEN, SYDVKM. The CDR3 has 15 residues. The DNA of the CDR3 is TGTGCCAGCAGTTCGTCTAGCGGGAGTTTAGACGAGCAGTACTTC. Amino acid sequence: CASSSSSGSLDEQYF.

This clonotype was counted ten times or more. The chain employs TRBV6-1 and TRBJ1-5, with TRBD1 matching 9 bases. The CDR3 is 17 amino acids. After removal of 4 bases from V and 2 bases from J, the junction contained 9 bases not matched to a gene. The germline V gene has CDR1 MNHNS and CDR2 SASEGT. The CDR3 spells CASSGGRQGVGNQPQHF. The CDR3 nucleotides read TGTGCCAGCAGTGGCGGCCGACAGGGGGTCGGCAATCAGCCCCAGCATTTT.

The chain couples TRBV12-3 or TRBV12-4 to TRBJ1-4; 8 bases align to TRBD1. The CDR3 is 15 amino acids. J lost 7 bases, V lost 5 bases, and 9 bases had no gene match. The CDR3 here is CASSTQGEDVEKLFF. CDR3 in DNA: TGTGCCAGCAGTACACAGGGGGAGGACGTTGAAAAACTGTTTTTT.

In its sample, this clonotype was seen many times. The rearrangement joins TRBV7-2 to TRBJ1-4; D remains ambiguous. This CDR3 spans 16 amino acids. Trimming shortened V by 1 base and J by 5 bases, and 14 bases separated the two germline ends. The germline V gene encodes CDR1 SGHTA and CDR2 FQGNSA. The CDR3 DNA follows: TGTGCCAGCAGCTTAGTTTACCGGGGTACCAATGAAAAACTGTTTTTT. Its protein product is CASSLVYRGTNEKLFF.

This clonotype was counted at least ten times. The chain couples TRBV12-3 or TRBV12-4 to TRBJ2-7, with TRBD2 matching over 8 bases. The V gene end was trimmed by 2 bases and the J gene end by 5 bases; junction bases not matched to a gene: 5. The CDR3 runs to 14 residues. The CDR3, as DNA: TGTGCCAGCAGTTTACTAGCGGGTTTCGACGAGCAGTACTTC. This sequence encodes CASSLLAGFDEQYF.

The CDR3 nucleotides read TGCAGTGCCCCGGACAGGGGCTCCCTTAGGGAGTATGGCTACACCTTC. It is translated as CSAPDRGSLREYGYTF. The chain is built from TRBV20-1 and TRBJ1-2; 9 nucleotides align to TRBD1. Germline-derived CDR1 and CDR2 are DFQATT and SNEGSKA (reference sequence). The CDR3 is made up of 16 amino acids. The junction had 16 bases not matched to a gene; V was cut back by 6 bases and J by 5 bases.

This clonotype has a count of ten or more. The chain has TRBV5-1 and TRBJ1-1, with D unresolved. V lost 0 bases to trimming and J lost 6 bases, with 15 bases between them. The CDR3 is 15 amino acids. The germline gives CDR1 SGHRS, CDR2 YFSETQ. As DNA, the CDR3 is TGCGCCAGCAGCTTGGATCCAGCGATCTACGCTGAAGCTTTCTTT. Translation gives CASSLDPAIYAEAFF.

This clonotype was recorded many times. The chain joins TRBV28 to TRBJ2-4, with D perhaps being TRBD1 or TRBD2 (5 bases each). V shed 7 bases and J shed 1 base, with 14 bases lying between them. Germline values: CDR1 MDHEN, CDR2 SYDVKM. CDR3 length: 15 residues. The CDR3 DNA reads TGTGCCAGCATTCCGGGGCCAGGGGCCAAAAACATTCAGTACTTC. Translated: CASIPGPGAKNIQYF.

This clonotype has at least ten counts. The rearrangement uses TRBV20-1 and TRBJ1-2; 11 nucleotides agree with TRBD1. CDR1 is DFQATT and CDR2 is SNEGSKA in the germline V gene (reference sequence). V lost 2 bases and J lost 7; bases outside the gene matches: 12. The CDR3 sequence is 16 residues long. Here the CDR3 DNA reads TGCAGTGCTAGACCTAGGCGTGGACAGGGGGCGGTTGGCTACACCTTC. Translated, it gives CSARPRRGQGAVGYTF.

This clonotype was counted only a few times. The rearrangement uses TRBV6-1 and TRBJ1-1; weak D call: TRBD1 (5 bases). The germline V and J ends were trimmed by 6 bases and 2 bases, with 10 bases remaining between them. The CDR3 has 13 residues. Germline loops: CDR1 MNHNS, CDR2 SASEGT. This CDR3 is CASRGGVNTEAFF. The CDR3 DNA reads TGTGCCAGCAGGGGGGGGGTCAACACTGAAGCTTTCTTT.